One sample yielded the 27 T cell receptor beta chains listed below, sequenced in a study of cytomegalovirus exposure and HLA in healthy donors (dated by TCRdb to about 2017). Library preparation was by the immunoSEQ multiplex PCR assay. The multiplex PCR relied on a mix of 60 forward primers for TCR Vbeta segments and 13 reverse primers for TCR Jbeta segments. TCRdb holds this immuneACCESS table with in-frame rearrangements only. Some clones are missing; in checked studies, unresolved V genes explain under half, and the rest has no known cause. The sample has 200,000 to 300,000 clones on record, roughly 82% of them singletons. The top ten clones comprise around 5.7% of the sample. Sequenced material: PBMCs. All receptors come from a woman between 40 and 55 years old in good health and CMV-seropositive.

The V and J genes are TRBV11-1 and TRBJ1-1; D is perhaps TRBD1 (5 bases). The V and J ends lost 2 bases and 1 base respectively, with 8 bases between them. The length of the CDR3 is 14 residues. Germline V gene data show CDR1 as SGHAT and CDR2 as FQDESV (reference sequence). This chain's CDR3 is CASSLYQGNTEAFF. CDR3 DNA sequence: TGTGCCAGCAGCTTATATCAGGGGAACACTGAAGCTTTCTTT.

The rearrangement uses TRBV29-1 and TRBJ1-2, with no clear D. Trimming cost V 5 bases and J 7 bases, with 11 bases left between them. Germline V lookup: CDR1 SQVTM, CDR2 ANQGSEA. This CDR3 contains 11 residues. The CDR3 protein is CSVYGYGGYTF. The DNA of the CDR3 is TGCAGCGTTTACGGGTACGGTGGCTACACCTTC.

This clone was observed a handful of times. This rearrangement joins TRBV19 to TRBJ2-5; TRBD2 matches 11 bases. V lost 4 bases, J lost 4 bases, and 14 bases stayed unmatched. Germline assignment: CDR1 LNHDA and CDR2 SQIVND (reference sequence). The CDR3 has 18 residues. The CDR3 DNA reads as TGTGCCAGTAGTAGAGAGAGAGTAGCGGGAGGGCCTGGAGAGACCCAGTACTTC. This gives the protein CASSRERVAGGPGETQYF.

The CDR3 DNA sequence: TGTGCCAGCAGTTTAGCGGGAATCTCCTACAATGAGCAGTTCTTC. As protein: CASSLAGISYNEQFF. The chain has TRBV6-1 and TRBJ2-1; 8 bases line up with TRBD2. V dropped 5 bases and J dropped 0; count of bases not matched to a gene: 3. In germline, CDR1 is MNHNS, CDR2 SASEGT. The CDR3 is 15 amino acids.

The chain is built from TRBV7-3 and TRBJ1-5; perhaps TRBD1 as D (6 bases). V was shortened by 7 bases and J by 0 bases, with 19 bases between the two germline ends. Germline V gene sequence: CDR1 SGHTA, CDR2 FQGTGA. The CDR3 consists of 17 residues. The CDR3, as DNA: TGTGCCAGCAACGATACCCGGGACACCCATAGCAATCAGCCCCAGCATTTT. This translates into CASNDTRDTHSNQPQHF.

This chain links TRBV15 with TRBJ1-6; maybe TRBD1 (5 bases). Trimming removed 4 bases at V and 14 bases at J, with 15 bases between. The CDR3 consists of 13 residues. The germline V gene has CDR1 LNHNV and CDR2 YYDKDF (reference sequence). The CDR3 nucleotides are TGTGCCACCAGCAAGGGGACTCCTCAGGCCCTCCACTTT. The encoded protein is CATSKGTPQALHF. The entire variable domain, with the rest obtained from reference TRBV15 and TRBJ1-6, is as follows: DAMVIQNPRYQVTQFGKPVTLSCSQTLNHNVMYWYQQKSSQAPKLLFHYYDKDFNNEADTPDNFQSRRPNTSFCFLDIRSPGLGDTAMYLCATSKGTPQALHFGNGTRLTVT.

CDR3: CSAEDSEKLFF. CDR3 in DNA: TGCAGTGCTGAGGATTCGGAAAAACTGTTTTTT. V and J are TRBV20-1 and TRBJ1-4, with no clear D. Trimming took 5 bases from V and 8 from J, leaving 9 bases between them. CDR3 length: 11 residues. The germline gives CDR1 DFQATT, CDR2 SNEGSKA (reference sequence).

This clone turned up a few times. CDR3 sequence reads: CASSVSSRDFAEQFF. DNA for the CDR3: TGTGCCAGCAGCGTGTCCTCTAGGGACTTCGCTGAGCAGTTCTTC. The chain recombines TRBV9 with TRBJ2-1; possible D gene TRBD2, 6 bases. This CDR3 is 15 amino acids long. Between the trimmed V and J ends, which lost 2 bases and 9 bases, there was a span of 18 bases. Looked up from germline, CDR1 is SGDLS and CDR2 is YYNGEE.

This clone was detected once. The rearrangement links TRBV6-5 to TRBJ1-2; the match to TRBD1 covers 10 bases. The V gene's germline CDR1 is MNHEY and CDR2 SVGAGI. Trimming at V came to 7 bases and at J to 4 bases, leaving 9 bases not matched to a gene. This CDR3 contains 15 residues. The CDR3 loop is CASTLTGGEVYGYTF. CDR3 coding DNA: TGTGCCAGCACCTTGACAGGGGGCGAGGTCTATGGCTACACCTTC.

This clone appeared a few times. V is TRBV2 and J is TRBJ2-1; 9 positions agree with TRBD2. The CDR3 runs 13 residues. V was pared by 6 bases and J by 3 bases, with 0 bases of the junction left unmatched. CDR1 and CDR2 (germline): SNHLY, FYNNEI. CDR3 DNA: TGTGCCAGCAGGACTAGCGGCTACAATGAGCAGTTCTTC. Translated, it gives CASRTSGYNEQFF.

This clone was detected a few times. The chain joins TRBV7-9 to TRBJ1-4; 8 bases are a match to TRBD1. Germline assignment: CDR1 SEHNR and CDR2 FQNEAQ (reference sequence). Trimming at V came to 4 bases and at J to 5 bases, leaving 6 bases not matched to a gene. CDR3 length: 15 amino acids. Here the CDR3 reads CASSSTGGKNEKLFF. CDR3 DNA sequence: TGTGCCAGCAGCTCTACAGGGGGAAAAAATGAAAAACTGTTTTTT.

The chain is built from TRBV6-6 and TRBJ2-5; the match to TRBD1 covers 9 bases. The closer fit of TRBJ2-7 to the DNA end suggests the J call may be wrong. The V gene's germline CDR1 is MNHNY and CDR2 SVGAGI (reference sequence). This CDR3 has 15 amino acids. The CDR3 is CASSSTRDRDHEQYF. DNA for the CDR3: TGTGCCAGCAGTTCCACCCGGGACAGGGACCACGAGCAGTACTTC.

In the case of this clone: One end of the junction varies from germline; a read error may be responsible. The J gene is TRBJ2-2, the V gene TRBV5-1; a possible D gene is TRBD1 (8 bases). CDR1 and CDR2 from the germline V gene are SGHRS and YFSETQ. The CDR3 has 16 amino acids. CDR3 DNA: TGCGCCAGCAGCGAATCACAGGGGGGGAACGCCGGGGAGCTGTTTTTT. Translation: CASSESQGGNAGELFF.

This chain joins TRBV19 and TRBJ1-2; tentatively, D is TRBD1 (6 bases). The CDR3 is 15 residues long. CDR1 and CDR2 (germline): LNHDA, SQIVND (reference sequence). V dropped 1 base and J dropped 5 bases, with 14 bases sitting between them. CDR3: CASSIAAGAAYGYTF. For the CDR3, the DNA is TGTGCCAGTAGTATAGCGGCAGGGGCTGCGTATGGCTACACCTTC.

This clone was counted a few times. The chain links TRBV7-9 to TRBJ2-7; D remains ambiguous. Germline lookup yields CDR1 SEHNR and CDR2 FQNEAQ (reference sequence). There are 11 residues in the CDR3. Between the trimmed V and J ends, which lost 5 bases and 6 bases, there was a span of 8 bases. For the CDR3, the DNA is TGTGCCAGCAGCCCTAAAATCGAGCAGTACTTC. It specifies CASSPKIEQYF.

V and J are TRBV19 and TRBJ1-5, with 7 bases matching TRBD1. V dropped 5 bases and J dropped 4; count of bases not matched to a gene: 5. The CDR3 covers 14 residues. CDR1 LNHDA and CDR2 SQIVND come from the germline V gene (reference sequence). The CDR3 bases are TGTGCCAGTAGTCGGACAGGCCGTAATCAGCCCCAGCATTTT. Protein product: CASSRTGRNQPQHF.

This chain links TRBV6-4 with TRBJ2-1; 7 bases agree with TRBD1. Trimming took 5 bases from V and 7 from J; bases not matched to a gene: 11. The germline V gene has CDR1 MRHNA and CDR2 SNTAGT. The CDR3 covers 15 residues. CDR3 nucleotide sequence: TGTGCCAGCAGTATAACAGAGGCGGACAGGAATGAGCAGTTCTTC. Its translation is CASSITEADRNEQFF.

The chain couples TRBV28 to TRBJ2-2; D is undetermined. Germline V gene sequence: CDR1 MDHEN, CDR2 SYDVKM. Between the trimmed V and J ends, which lost 2 bases and 6 bases, there was a span of 10 bases. The CDR3 length is 14 residues. The CDR3 reads CASSLSAGAGELFF. The DNA for the CDR3 is TGTGCCAGCAGTTTAAGCGCTGGAGCCGGGGAGCTGTTTTTT. The full variable domain, with the rest looked up from reference TRBV28 and TRBJ2-2, is DVKVTQSSRYLVKRTGEKVFLECVQDMDHENMFWYRQDPGLGLRLIYFSYDVKMKEKGDIPEGYSVSREKKERFSLILESASTNQTSMYLCASSLSAGAGELFFGEGSRLTVL.

The genes are TRBV5-1 and TRBJ2-7, with TRBD1 matching over 7 bases. The CDR3 runs 14 residues. CDR1 and CDR2 from the germline V gene are SGHRS and YFSETQ. Trimming at V came to 4 bases and at J to 0 bases, leaving 4 bases not matched to a gene. The CDR3: CASSPGTASYEQYF. CDR3 bases: TGCGCCAGCAGCCCTGGGACAGCCTCCTACGAGCAGTACTTC.

The chain recombines TRBV7-9 with TRBJ1-4, with 10 bases identical to TRBD1. With 5 bases clipped from V and 6 bases from J, the junction kept 6 bases outside the gene matches. This CDR3 comprises 15 residues. Germline CDR1 and CDR2: SEHNR and FQNEAQ (reference sequence). The CDR3 sequence is CASSRIDRGHEKLFF. CDR3 bases: TGTGCCAGCAGCCGCATCGACAGGGGGCATGAAAAACTGTTTTTT.

This rearrangement joins TRBV5-4 to TRBJ2-7; TRBD2 aligns across 14 bases. The CDR3 runs to 17 residues. CDR1 and CDR2 from the germline V gene are SGHNT and YYREEE (reference sequence). V trimming: 4 bases; J trimming: 4 bases; junction bases outside the gene matches: 10. The CDR3 loop is CASSRTSGGQGGYEQYF. The CDR3 DNA reads TGTGCCAGCAGCCGGACTAGCGGGGGGCAAGGAGGATACGAGCAGTACTTC.

The rearrangement links TRBV4-3 to TRBJ1-3; D unclear. Per germline, CDR1 LGHNA and CDR2 YSLEER. The CDR3 is made up of 14 amino acids. Trimming removed 2 bases at V and 0 bases at J, with 5 bases between. The CDR3 loop is CASSQSISGNTIYF. CDR3 nucleotides: TGCGCCAGCAGCCAATCAATCTCTGGAAACACCATATATTTT.

This chain uses TRBV7-3 with TRBJ1-1; D is unclear. Germline V gene lookup returns CDR1 SGHTA and CDR2 FQGTGA. The CDR3 runs 13 residues. Trimming stripped 5 bases from V and 5 bases from J, with 12 bases between. The DNA for the CDR3 is TGTGCCAGCAGCCTGGGGTGGGAGACTGAAGCTTTCTTT. It is translated as CASSLGWETEAFF.

Concerning this clone: Other DNA sequences in this specimen translate into the identical CDR3. This chain uses TRBV7-2 with TRBJ1-1; D perhaps matches TRBD1 (5 bases). The germline V gene has CDR1 SGHTA and CDR2 FQGNSA. This CDR3 contains 13 residues. Trimming shortened V by 1 base and J by 6 bases, and 9 bases separated the two germline ends. CDR3 amino acids: CASSLVGGAEAFF. The CDR3 DNA reads as TGTGCCAGCAGCTTAGTGGGGGGGGCTGAAGCTTTCTTT.

The genes are TRBV29-1 and TRBJ2-7; 9 bases are a match to TRBD1. Looked up from germline, CDR1 is SQVTM and CDR2 is ANQGSEA. There are 13 residues in the CDR3. V was pared by 6 bases and J by 3 bases, with 6 bases of the junction left unmatched. Here the CDR3 DNA reads TGCAGCGTGAGGACAGGGGCGAACTACGAGCAGTACTTC. Its translation: CSVRTGANYEQYF.

The V call is TRBV5-1, the J call TRBJ2-3; 10 nucleotides align to TRBD1. Germline V lookup: CDR1 SGHRS, CDR2 YFSETQ. J gave up 1 base and V 0 bases, and 5 bases lay outside the gene matches. CDR3 length equals 17 residues. Here the CDR3 reads CASSLGIGTGGTDTQYF. The CDR3 DNA reads TGCGCCAGCAGCTTGGGAATAGGGACAGGGGGCACAGATACGCAGTATTTT.

The chain joins TRBV7-2 to TRBJ1-4, with a tentative D call TRBD1 (5 bases). Germline-derived CDR1 and CDR2 are SGHTA and FQGNSA. The CDR3 loop spans 13 amino acids. V was trimmed by 4 bases and J by 4 bases, leaving 7 bases between them. The CDR3 protein is CASSSDSNEKLFF. CDR3 DNA: TGTGCCAGCAGCTCCGACAGTAATGAAAAACTGTTTTTT.